The following is a T cell receptor beta chain sequence with its context. Its antigen is not known. This sample was included in a study of shared clonotypes between healthy human individuals. The wider study: Each donor's CD4 naive and CD4 memory cells filled three plates apiece, CD8 naive two, and CD8 memory one.

It was into CD45RA+ naive and CD45RA-negative memory subsets that the CD4+ cells were split. CDR1 and CDR2 from the germline V gene are MNHEY and SMNVEV (reference sequence). V was clipped by 6 bases and J by 2 bases; unmatched bases: 8. The CDR3 contains 18 residues. Profiled with immunoSEQ multiplex PCR; TCRdb holds only in-frame clones, not every one. The table lists about 2.4 million clones, roughly 92% of them singletons. Study findings and constraints: The small donor group covered limited genetic and exposure diversity. Naive subsets usually exceeded memory subsets in estimated richness.

The rearrangement uses TRBV27 and TRBJ2-4; 15 nucleotides align to TRBD2. The source is a man aged 18 to 35 in good health. Material for sequencing was naive CD4+ T cells sorted from blood. Subset of the sample: CD45RA+ positively selected. The CDR3 DNA reads as TGTGCCAGCAGCCCCGCGGGACTAGCGGGAGGAACCAAAAACATTCAGTACTTC. It specifies CASSPAGLAGGTKNIQYF.